The 32 T cell receptor beta chains below all came from one sample that was sequenced in a study of Graves' ophthalmopathy and Graves' hyperthyroidism. Beta-chain TCR CDR3 regions were amplified from RNA transcripts. RT-PCR was first run with HTBI primers, then multiplex PCR in a second round. A single record per CDR3 protein comes from TCRdb applying MiXCR to the multiplex PCR reads. The data show some 750,000 distinct CDR3 sequences, 35% to 50% seen once. The specimen sequenced was peripheral blood. These receptor sequences come from an adult man with Graves' ophthalmopathy.

This clonotype was observed at least ten times. V and J are TRBV15 and TRBJ1-5; possibly TRBD1 for D (5 bases). The CDR3 has 16 amino acids. CDR1 and CDR2 from the germline V gene are LNHNV and YYDKDF (reference sequence). Trimming took off 0 bases at V and 3 bases at J, with 12 bases between the two ends. CDR3: CATSRDLGTINQPQHF. The DNA for the CDR3 is TGTGCCACCAGCAGAGATCTCGGGACTATCAATCAGCCCCAGCATTTT.

This clonotype has more than one count but fewer than ten. A junction boundary mismatches the germline segment, possibly from a read error. The chain recombines TRBV10-3 with TRBJ2-5; 7 nucleotides match TRBD1. CDR1 and CDR2 from the germline V gene are ENHRY and SYGVKD. There are 15 residues in the CDR3. For the CDR3, the DNA is TGTGCCAGCAGTTACTCCCGGGACAGCCAAGAGACCCAGTACTTC. Translated, it gives CASSYSRDSQETQYF.

This clonotype was found once. V is TRBV20-1 and J is TRBJ1-2; D gene unclear. CDR3 length: 13 amino acids. Germline V gene lookup returns CDR1 DFQATT and CDR2 SNEGSKA (reference sequence). V was clipped by 6 bases and J by 1 base, with 12 bases between them. CDR3 loop: CSAGPTDNYGYTF. The DNA of the CDR3 is TGCAGTGCAGGACCCACAGATAACTATGGCTACACCTTC.

The rearrangement uses TRBV19 and TRBJ2-5; D perhaps matches TRBD2 (5 bases). The CDR3 spans 15 residues. With 7 bases removed from V and 1 base from J, the gap between germline ends came to 16 bases. The V gene's germline CDR1 is LNHDA and CDR2 SQIVND (reference sequence). The CDR3 coding sequence is TGTGCCAGTACCCTGCGGGCAGGCTTCCAAGAGACCCAGTACTTC. Protein sequence: CASTLRAGFQETQYF.

This clonotype appeared once. This sequence joins TRBV20-1 and TRBJ2-7, with D perhaps matching TRBD1 (5 bases). CDR1 and CDR2 from the germline V gene are DFQATT and SNEGSKA (reference sequence). The germline V and J ends were trimmed by 3 bases and 9 bases, with 15 bases remaining between them. The CDR3 length is 12 residues. CDR3 sequence: CSASQGEDTQYF. Written as DNA, the CDR3 is TGCAGTGCTAGCCAGGGTGAGGATACGCAGTACTTC.

The CDR3 sequence: CSASAGRELFF. The DNA for the CDR3 is TGCAGTGCTAGTGCAGGTCGGGAACTGTTTTTT. The chain employs TRBV20-1 and TRBJ1-4; no firm D call. The CDR3 runs to 11 residues. Trimming stripped 3 bases from V and 12 bases from J, with 11 bases between. CDR1 is DFQATT, CDR2 SNEGSKA, per germline (reference sequence).

This sequence joins TRBV15 and TRBJ1-2, with D possibly TRBD1 on 6 matching bases. Trimming removed 0 bases at V and 4 bases at J, with 12 bases between. The CDR3 spans 15 residues. The germline V gene has CDR1 LNHNV and CDR2 YYDKDF (reference sequence). CDR3 sequence: CATSRDIGGGYGYTF. DNA for the CDR3: TGTGCCACCAGCAGAGATATCGGGGGCGGCTATGGCTACACCTTC.

Only one count was recorded for this clonotype. This chain connects TRBV9 to TRBJ1-1; D possibly corresponds to TRBD1 (5 bases). This CDR3 contains 13 residues. Per the germline V gene, CDR1 is SGDLS and CDR2 is YYNGEE. V was shortened by 0 bases and J by 5 bases, with 8 bases between the two germline ends. As DNA, the CDR3 is TGTGCCAGCAGCGTAGCGGAGGGGACTGAAGCTTTCTTT. Protein: CASSVAEGTEAFF.

This clonotype was seen more than once but under ten times. The chain recombines TRBV9 with TRBJ2-7; D not resolved. Trimming stripped 3 bases from V and 3 bases from J, with 19 bases between. CDR3 size: 16 residues. CDR1 is SGDLS, CDR2 YYNGEE, per germline. CDR3 amino acids: CASSGDDPDGYYEQYF. For the CDR3, the DNA is TGTGCCAGCAGCGGAGATGACCCGGACGGCTACTACGAGCAGTACTTC. The entire variable domain, with the rest obtained from reference TRBV9 and TRBJ2-7, is as follows: DSGVTQTPKHLITATGQRVTLRCSPRSGDLSVYWYQQSLDQGLQFLIQYYNGEERAKGNILERFSAQQFPDLHSELNLSSLELGDSALYFCASSGDDPDGYYEQYFGPGTRLTVT.

In this sample, this clonotype turned up many times. The chain employs TRBV7-2 and TRBJ2-6; TRBD1 might be the D (5 bases). Germline V CDR1 and CDR2: SGHTA, FQGNSA. The CDR3 contains 16 residues. V was pared by 5 bases and J by 0 bases, with 11 bases between. CDR3 amino acids: CASSQRQFSGANVLTF. The CDR3 coding sequence is TGTGCCAGCAGCCAAAGACAGTTCTCTGGGGCCAACGTCCTGACTTTC.

A few counts support this clonotype. The rearrangement uses TRBV4-3 and TRBJ1-5; D is undetermined. V lost 3 bases and J lost 2, with 14 bases in between. The CDR3 is 16 residues long. Looked up from germline, CDR1 is LGHNA and CDR2 is YSLEER. The CDR3 is CASSQARVSGNQPQHF. In nucleotides, the CDR3 is TGCGCCAGCAGCCAGGCGAGGGTTTCAGGCAATCAGCCCCAGCATTTT.

As to this clonotype: Since a much larger clone is just one base distant, this may be a read error. CDR3 residues: CASSAAAGRNSPLHF. In nucleotides, the CDR3 is TGTGCCAGCAGCGCAGCTGCGGGGAGAAATTCACCCCTCCACTTT. This rearrangement joins TRBV7-2 to TRBJ1-6; no clear D gene. V lost 5 bases to trimming and J lost 7 bases, with 15 bases between them. The V gene's germline CDR1 is SGHTA and CDR2 FQGNSA. The CDR3 contains 15 residues.

The V gene is TRBV7-9, the J gene TRBJ2-5; 7 positions match TRBD1. CDR1 is SEHNR and CDR2 is FQNEAQ in the germline V gene (reference sequence). The junction had 6 bases not matched to a gene; V was cut back by 7 bases and J by 7 bases. CDR3 length: 12 residues. DNA of the CDR3: TGTGCCAGCACCTACGGGACAGCGACCCAGTACTTC. It codes for CASTYGTATQYF.

This clonotype has a handful of counts. One end of the junction does not line up with germline, which may come from a read error. This CDR3 is CSVKEELDSYEQYF. In DNA form, the CDR3 reads TGCAGCGTTAAAGAGGAACTCGACTCCTACGAGCAGTACTTC. The genes are TRBV29-1 and TRBJ2-7; unclear D gene. Germline CDR1 SQVTM, CDR2 ANQGSEA. This CDR3 comprises 14 residues.

The CDR3 coding sequence is TGTGCCAGCAGCGCCTTCGGCGGGAGACCTTACGAGCAGTACTTC. Its protein product is CASSAFGGRPYEQYF. The chain links TRBV7-9 to TRBJ2-7; 7 positions agree with TRBD2. The CDR3 has 15 amino acids. Germline CDR1 and CDR2: SEHNR and FQNEAQ (reference sequence). V shed 5 bases and J 4 bases; nucleotides not matched to a gene: 11.

In DNA, the CDR3 is TGTGCCAGCAGCAAACTGAACTCTGGAAACACCATATATTTT. Amino acids: CASSKLNSGNTIYF. The V gene is TRBV11-2, the J gene TRBJ1-3, with D hard to call. In germline, CDR1 is SGHAT, CDR2 FQNNGV. Deletions cut 5 bases from V and 0 bases from J, with 8 bases between. The CDR3 extends over 14 amino acids.

The count of this clonotype is one. The chain is built from TRBV11-2 and TRBJ1-6; TRBD1 aligns across 8 bases. This CDR3 is built from 14 residues. The germline V gene encodes CDR1 SGHAT and CDR2 FQNNGV. Germline trimming cut 8 bases from V and 12 bases from J; bases unmatched to any gene: 12. CDR3 bases: TGTGCCAGCTCACCCGGACAGGGAGGACTACCCCTCCACTTT. Its translation: CASSPGQGGLPLHF. The full variable domain, rest sourced from reference TRBV11-2 and TRBJ1-6, is EAGVAQSPRYKIIEKRQSVAFWCNPISGHATLYWYQQILGQGPKLLIQFQNNGVVDDSQLPKDRFSAERLKGVDSTLKIQPAKLEDSAVYLCASSPGQGGLPLHFGNGTRLTVT.

The chain links TRBV10-3 to TRBJ2-7; unclear D gene. Germline CDR1 reads ENHRY; CDR2 reads SYGVKD. The CDR3 runs to 12 residues. The ends were cut back, 5 bases at V and 6 bases at J, with 11 bases in the middle. CDR3 nucleotides: TGTGCCATCAGTAACCGGGTTCTCGAGCAGTACTTC. Translation: CAISNRVLEQYF.

The rearrangement uses TRBV20-1 and TRBJ2-7, with 10 bases that match TRBD2. V trimming: 3 bases; J trimming: 10 bases; junction bases outside the gene matches: 9. The CDR3 extends over 13 amino acids. Germline V gene sequence: CDR1 DFQATT, CDR2 SNEGSKA (reference sequence). The CDR3 DNA sequence: TGCAGTGCTAGTTTCCAGCGGGGGGGCCCTCAGTACTTC. This encodes CSASFQRGGPQYF.

In its sample, this clonotype was seen many times. This sequence joins TRBV7-2 and TRBJ1-5; no reliable D call. The CDR3 contains 14 residues. With 5 bases removed from V and 7 bases from J, the gap between germline ends came to 15 bases. Germline CDR1 SGHTA, CDR2 FQGNSA. CDR3 nucleotide sequence: TGTGCCAGCAGCCCATCGGCCCCTGGCCAGCCCCAGCATTTT. It translates to CASSPSAPGQPQHF.

This clonotype was found many times. This chain links TRBV20-1 with TRBJ1-6; possibly TRBD1 for D (6 bases). V shed 3 bases and J shed 12 bases, with 18 bases lying between them. CDR3 size: 14 residues. The V gene's germline CDR1 is DFQATT and CDR2 SNEGSKA (reference sequence). The CDR3 sequence: CSASGLQGTLPLHF. DNA for the CDR3: TGCAGTGCTAGTGGATTACAGGGTACATTACCCCTCCACTTT.

In its sample, this clonotype was seen a few times. The gene calls are TRBV5-1 and TRBJ2-5; D tentatively fits TRBD1 or TRBD2 (5 bases each). Trimming stripped 4 bases from V and 5 bases from J, with 24 bases between. The CDR3 is 17 residues long. In germline, CDR1 is SGHRS, CDR2 YFSETQ. CDR3 amino acids: CASSPDGHARGRETQYF. In DNA form, the CDR3 reads TGCGCCAGCAGCCCCGACGGACACGCAAGGGGACGGGAGACCCAGTACTTC.

The chain employs TRBV29-1 and TRBJ2-2; tentatively, D is TRBD1 (6 bases). Germline V gene lookup returns CDR1 SQVTM and CDR2 ANQGSEA. V was trimmed by 7 bases and J by 1 base, leaving 10 bases between them. The CDR3 loop spans 13 amino acids. The CDR3 is CSGPGQNTGELFF. The CDR3 nucleotides read TGCAGCGGGCCGGGACAGAACACCGGGGAGCTGTTTTTT.

The chain has TRBV25-1 and TRBJ2-2; possibly TRBD1 for D (6 bases). CDR1 is MGHDK and CDR2 is SYGVNS in the germline V gene. CDR3 length equals 15 residues. V dropped 5 bases and J dropped 5 bases, with 15 bases sitting between them. As DNA, the CDR3 is TGTGCCAGCAGTTACTTCACAGGGTATACCGGGGAGCTGTTTTTT. Protein product: CASSYFTGYTGELFF.

Only a few counts were recorded for this clonotype. The chain uses TRBV28 and TRBJ2-6; D tentatively reads TRBD1 or TRBD2 (5 bases each). CDR1 is MDHEN, CDR2 SYDVKM, per germline. V lost 7 bases and J lost 0, with 16 bases in between. This CDR3 has 17 residues. The DNA for the CDR3 is TGTGCCAGCACTACGTACCGGGGCTACTCTGGGGCCAACGTCCTGACTTTC. It encodes CASTTYRGYSGANVLTF.

The chain joins TRBV4-2 to TRBJ1-5, with TRBD1 identical over 7 bases. CDR3 length: 14 amino acids. Germline loops: CDR1 LGHNA, CDR2 YNFKEQ. The ends lost 0 bases at V and 6 bases at J; junction bases unmatched: 2. In DNA form, the CDR3 reads TGTGCCAGCAGCCAAGATGGGGACAGTCAGCCCCAGCATTTT. Amino acid sequence: CASSQDGDSQPQHF.

This rearrangement joins TRBV12-3 or TRBV12-4 to TRBJ1-5; D is ambiguous. V lost 6 bases to trimming and J lost 7 bases, with 16 bases between them. This CDR3 has 14 residues. The CDR3 loop reads CASSPTELSQPQHF. In nucleotides, the CDR3 is TGTGCCAGCAGCCCGACCGAACTGTCCCAGCCCCAGCATTTT.

This clonotype was counted only a few times. This chain joins TRBV19 and TRBJ1-5; D may be TRBD1 (6 bases). V was pared by 7 bases and J by 1 base, with 14 bases between. The germline V gene encodes CDR1 LNHDA and CDR2 SQIVND (reference sequence). This CDR3 region has 15 residues. The CDR3 coding sequence is TGTGCCAGTACCCTCACAGGGAAGAGCAATCAGCCCCAGCATTTT. Encoded protein: CASTLTGKSNQPQHF.

The genes are TRBV10-3 and TRBJ2-5; 8 bases align to TRBD1. The V gene's germline CDR1 is ENHRY and CDR2 SYGVKD. The CDR3 sequence is 15 residues long. After removal of 3 bases from V and 6 bases from J, the junction contained 9 bases not matched to a gene. The CDR3 region is CAISDIVGQAQTQYF. In nucleotides, the CDR3 is TGTGCCATCAGTGATATTGTGGGACAGGCCCAGACCCAGTACTTC.

This clonotype has at least ten counts. The CDR3 loop reads CASRRRLADHPYEQYF. The DNA for the CDR3 is TGCGCCAGCAGGAGAAGACTAGCGGATCATCCCTACGAGCAGTACTTC. The chain is built from TRBV10-1 and TRBJ2-7, with 9 bases matching TRBD2. V shed 6 bases and J 2 bases; nucleotides not matched to a gene: 11. The germline V gene has CDR1 WNHNN and CDR2 SYGVQD (reference sequence). The CDR3 sequence is 16 residues long.

This chain connects TRBV25-1 to TRBJ1-5, with a tentative D call TRBD1 (6 bases). The germline V gene encodes CDR1 MGHDK and CDR2 SYGVNS. Trimming took 8 bases from V and 5 from J, leaving 13 bases between them. The CDR3 covers 13 residues. Written as DNA, the CDR3 is TGTGCCAGCTTAGGATCAGGGGATCAGCCCCAGCATTTT. Its protein product is CASLGSGDQPQHF.

This clonotype was observed many times. The J gene is TRBJ2-7, the V gene TRBV7-2, with 8 bases aligning to TRBD1. V gave up 1 base and J gave up 4 bases; unmatched junction bases: 3. Germline V lookup: CDR1 SGHTA, CDR2 FQGNSA. CDR3 size: 14 residues. The CDR3 sequence: CASSLGTGWYEQYF. CDR3 nucleotides: TGTGCCAGCAGCTTAGGGACAGGGTGGTACGAGCAGTACTTC.